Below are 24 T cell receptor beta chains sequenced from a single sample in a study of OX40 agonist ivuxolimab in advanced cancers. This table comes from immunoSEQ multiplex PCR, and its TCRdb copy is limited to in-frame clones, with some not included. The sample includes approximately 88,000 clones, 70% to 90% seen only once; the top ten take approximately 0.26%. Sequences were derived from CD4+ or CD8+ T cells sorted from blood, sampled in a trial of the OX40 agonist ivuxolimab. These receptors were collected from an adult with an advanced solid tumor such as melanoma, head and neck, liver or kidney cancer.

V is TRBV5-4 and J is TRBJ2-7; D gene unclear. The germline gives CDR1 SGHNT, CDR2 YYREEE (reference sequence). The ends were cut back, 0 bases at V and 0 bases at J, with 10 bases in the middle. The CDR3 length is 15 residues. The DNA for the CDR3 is TGTGCCAGCAGCTTGGGGGGTTACCCCTCCTACGAGCAGTACTTC. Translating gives CASSLGGYPSYEQYF.

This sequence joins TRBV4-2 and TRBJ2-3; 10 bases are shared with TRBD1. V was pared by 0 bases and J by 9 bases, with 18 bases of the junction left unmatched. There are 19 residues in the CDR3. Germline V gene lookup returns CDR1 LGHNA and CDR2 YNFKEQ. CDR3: CASSQDPGTGVMIQPTQYF. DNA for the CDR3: TGTGCCAGCAGCCAAGACCCCGGGACAGGGGTCATGATCCAGCCCACGCAGTATTTT.

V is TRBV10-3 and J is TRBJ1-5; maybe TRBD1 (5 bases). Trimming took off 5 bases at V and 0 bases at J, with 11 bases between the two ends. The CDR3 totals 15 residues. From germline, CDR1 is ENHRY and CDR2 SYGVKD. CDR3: CAISSVGGSNQPQHF. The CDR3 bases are TGTGCCATCAGTTCCGTGGGGGGTAGCAATCAGCCCCAGCATTTT.

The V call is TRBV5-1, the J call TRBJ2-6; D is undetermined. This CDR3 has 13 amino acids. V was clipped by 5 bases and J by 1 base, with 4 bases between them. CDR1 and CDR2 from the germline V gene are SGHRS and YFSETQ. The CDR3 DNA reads TGCGCCAGCAGAGATTCTGGGGCCAACGTCCTGACTTTC. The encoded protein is CASRDSGANVLTF.

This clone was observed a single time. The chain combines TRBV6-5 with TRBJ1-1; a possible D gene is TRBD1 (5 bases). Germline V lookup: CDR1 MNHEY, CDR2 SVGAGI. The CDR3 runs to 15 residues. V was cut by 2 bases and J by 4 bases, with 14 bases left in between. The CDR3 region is CASSYNGRAGTEAFF. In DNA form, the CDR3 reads TGTGCCAGCAGTTACAACGGCAGGGCGGGCACTGAAGCTTTCTTT.

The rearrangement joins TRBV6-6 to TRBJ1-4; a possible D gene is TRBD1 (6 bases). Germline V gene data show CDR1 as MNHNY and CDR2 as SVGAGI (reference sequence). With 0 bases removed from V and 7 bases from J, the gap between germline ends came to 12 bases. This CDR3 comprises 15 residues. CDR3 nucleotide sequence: TGTGCCAGCAGTTACTCGGGGGCAGGAGTTGAAAAACTGTTTTTT. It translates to CASSYSGAGVEKLFF.

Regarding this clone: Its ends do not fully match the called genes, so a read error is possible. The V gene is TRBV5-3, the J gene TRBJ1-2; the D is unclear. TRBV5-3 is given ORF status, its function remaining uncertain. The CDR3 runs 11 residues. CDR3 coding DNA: TGTGCCAGCAGCTTCTTAGATGGCTACACCTTC. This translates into CASSFLDGYTF.

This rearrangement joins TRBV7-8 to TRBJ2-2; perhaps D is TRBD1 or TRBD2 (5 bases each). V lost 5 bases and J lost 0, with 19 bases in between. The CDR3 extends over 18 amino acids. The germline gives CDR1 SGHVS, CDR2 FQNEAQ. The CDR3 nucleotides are TGTGCCAGCAGCCCGAGGGCCGGGACGGCAGCGAACACCGGGGAGCTGTTTTTT. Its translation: CASSPRAGTAANTGELFF.

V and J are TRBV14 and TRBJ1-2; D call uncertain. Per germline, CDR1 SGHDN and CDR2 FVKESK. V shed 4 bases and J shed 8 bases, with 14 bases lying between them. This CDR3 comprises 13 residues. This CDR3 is CASSPYRDTGYTF. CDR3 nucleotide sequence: TGTGCCAGCAGCCCTTACCGGGATACGGGCTACACCTTC. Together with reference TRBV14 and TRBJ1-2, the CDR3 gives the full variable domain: EAGVTQFPSHSVIEKGQTVTLRCDPISGHDNLYWYRRVMGKEIKFLLHFVKESKQDESGMPNNRFLAERTGGTYSTLKVQPAELEDSGVYFCASSPYRDTGYTFGSGTRLTVV.

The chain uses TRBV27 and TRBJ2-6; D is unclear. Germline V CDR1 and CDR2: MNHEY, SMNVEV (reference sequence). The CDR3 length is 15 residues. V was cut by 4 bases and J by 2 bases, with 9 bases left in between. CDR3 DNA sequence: TGTGCCAGCAGTTCTCACAGCACTGGGGCCAACGTCCTGACTTTC. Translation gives CASSSHSTGANVLTF.

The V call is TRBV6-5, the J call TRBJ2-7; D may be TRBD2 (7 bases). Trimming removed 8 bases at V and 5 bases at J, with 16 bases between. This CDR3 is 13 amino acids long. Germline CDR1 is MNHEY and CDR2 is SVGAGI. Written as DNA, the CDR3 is TGTGCCAGCGGAGGGGGGGCAGTCGACGAGCAGTACTTC. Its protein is CASGGGAVDEQYF.

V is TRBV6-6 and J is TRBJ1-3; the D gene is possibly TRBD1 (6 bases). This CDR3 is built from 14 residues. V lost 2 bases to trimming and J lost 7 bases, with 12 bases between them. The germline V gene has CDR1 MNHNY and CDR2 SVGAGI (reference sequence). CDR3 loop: CASSYDSGANTIYF. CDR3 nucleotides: TGTGCCAGCAGTTACGATTCAGGGGCGAACACCATATATTTT.

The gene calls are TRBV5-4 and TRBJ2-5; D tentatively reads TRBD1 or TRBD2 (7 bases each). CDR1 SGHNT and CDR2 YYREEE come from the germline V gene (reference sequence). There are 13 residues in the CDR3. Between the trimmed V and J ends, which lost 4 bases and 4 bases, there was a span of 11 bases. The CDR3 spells CASSPRGGETQYF. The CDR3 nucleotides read TGTGCCAGCAGCCCCAGGGGGGGAGAGACCCAGTACTTC.

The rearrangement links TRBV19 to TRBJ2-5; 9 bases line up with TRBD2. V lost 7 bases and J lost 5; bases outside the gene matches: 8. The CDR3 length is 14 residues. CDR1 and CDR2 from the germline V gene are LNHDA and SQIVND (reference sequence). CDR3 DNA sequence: TGTGCCAGTAAGGTGGCGGGGGGGCACGAGACCCAGTACTTC. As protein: CASKVAGGHETQYF.

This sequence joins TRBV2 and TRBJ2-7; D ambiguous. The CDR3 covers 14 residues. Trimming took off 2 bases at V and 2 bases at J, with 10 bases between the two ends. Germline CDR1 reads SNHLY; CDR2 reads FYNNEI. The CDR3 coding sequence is TGTGCCAGCAGTGAACAGTTTGGGGCCTACGAGCAGTACTTC. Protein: CASSEQFGAYEQYF.

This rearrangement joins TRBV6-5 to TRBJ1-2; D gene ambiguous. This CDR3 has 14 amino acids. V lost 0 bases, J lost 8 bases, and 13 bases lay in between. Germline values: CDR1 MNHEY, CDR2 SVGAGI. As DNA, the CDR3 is TGTGCCAGCAGTTACTCGAATCCCCTAGGCGGCTACACCTTC. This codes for CASSYSNPLGGYTF.

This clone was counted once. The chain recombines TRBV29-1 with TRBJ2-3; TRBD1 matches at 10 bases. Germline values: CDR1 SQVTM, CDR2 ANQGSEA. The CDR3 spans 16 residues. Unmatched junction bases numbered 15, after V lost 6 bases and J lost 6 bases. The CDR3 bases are TGCAGCGTCCTCGCACCGACAGGGGGCGCGACTGATACGCAGTATTTT. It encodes CSVLAPTGGATDTQYF.

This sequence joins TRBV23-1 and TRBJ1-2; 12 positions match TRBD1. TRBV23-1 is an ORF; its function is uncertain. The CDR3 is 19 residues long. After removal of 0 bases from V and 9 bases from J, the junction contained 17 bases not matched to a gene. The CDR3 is CASSQSSAGTGGLNRSYTF. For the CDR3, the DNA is TGCGCCAGCAGTCAATCAAGTGCCGGGACAGGGGGCTTGAACCGGAGCTACACCTTC.

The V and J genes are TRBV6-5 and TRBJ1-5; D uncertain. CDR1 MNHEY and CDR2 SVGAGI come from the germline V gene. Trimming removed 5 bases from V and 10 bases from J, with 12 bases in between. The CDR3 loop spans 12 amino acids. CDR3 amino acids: CASSPEAGPQHF. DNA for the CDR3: TGTGCCAGCAGTCCCGAGGCGGGACCCCAGCATTTT.

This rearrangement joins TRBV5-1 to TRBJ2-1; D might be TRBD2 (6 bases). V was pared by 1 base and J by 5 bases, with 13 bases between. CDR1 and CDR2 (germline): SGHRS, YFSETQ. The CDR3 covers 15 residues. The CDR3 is CASSLSAGTNNEQFF. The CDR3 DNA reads TGCGCCAGCAGCTTGTCGGCGGGGACCAACAATGAGCAGTTCTTC.

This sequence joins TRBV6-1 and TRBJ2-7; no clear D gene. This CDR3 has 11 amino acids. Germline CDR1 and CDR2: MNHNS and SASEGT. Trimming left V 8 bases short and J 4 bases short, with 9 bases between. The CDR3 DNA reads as TGTGCCAGCGCCTCGGCTTACGAGCAGTACTTC. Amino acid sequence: CASASAYEQYF.

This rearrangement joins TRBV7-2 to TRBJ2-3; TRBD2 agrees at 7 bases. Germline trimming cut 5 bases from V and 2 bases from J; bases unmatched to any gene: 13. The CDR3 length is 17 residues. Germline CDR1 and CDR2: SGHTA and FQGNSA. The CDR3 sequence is CASSPISGLGNTDTQYF. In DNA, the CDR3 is TGTGCCAGCAGCCCCATAAGTGGACTAGGTAACACAGATACGCAGTATTTT. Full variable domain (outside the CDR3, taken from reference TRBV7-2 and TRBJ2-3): GAGVSQSPSNKVTEKGKDVELRCDPISGHTALYWYRQSLGQGLEFLIYFQGNSAPDKSGLPSDRFSAERTGGSVSTLTIQRTQQEDSAVYLCASSPISGLGNTDTQYFGPGTRLTVL.

The CDR3 reads CASSSSQETQYF. The CDR3 DNA sequence: TGCGCCAGCAGCTCCTCCCAAGAGACCCAGTACTTC. The chain links TRBV5-1 to TRBJ2-5; D gene unclear. The CDR3 loop spans 12 amino acids. Germline V lookup: CDR1 SGHRS, CDR2 YFSETQ. V dropped 3 bases and J dropped 1 base, with 4 bases sitting between them.

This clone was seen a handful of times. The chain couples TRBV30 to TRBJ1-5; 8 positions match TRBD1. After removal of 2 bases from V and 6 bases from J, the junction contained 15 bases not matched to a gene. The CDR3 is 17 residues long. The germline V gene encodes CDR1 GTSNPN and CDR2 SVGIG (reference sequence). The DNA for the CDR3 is TGTGCCTGGAGTAACGGACAGGGATCCGGTAGGGGTCAGCCCCAGCATTTT. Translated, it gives CAWSNGQGSGRGQPQHF.